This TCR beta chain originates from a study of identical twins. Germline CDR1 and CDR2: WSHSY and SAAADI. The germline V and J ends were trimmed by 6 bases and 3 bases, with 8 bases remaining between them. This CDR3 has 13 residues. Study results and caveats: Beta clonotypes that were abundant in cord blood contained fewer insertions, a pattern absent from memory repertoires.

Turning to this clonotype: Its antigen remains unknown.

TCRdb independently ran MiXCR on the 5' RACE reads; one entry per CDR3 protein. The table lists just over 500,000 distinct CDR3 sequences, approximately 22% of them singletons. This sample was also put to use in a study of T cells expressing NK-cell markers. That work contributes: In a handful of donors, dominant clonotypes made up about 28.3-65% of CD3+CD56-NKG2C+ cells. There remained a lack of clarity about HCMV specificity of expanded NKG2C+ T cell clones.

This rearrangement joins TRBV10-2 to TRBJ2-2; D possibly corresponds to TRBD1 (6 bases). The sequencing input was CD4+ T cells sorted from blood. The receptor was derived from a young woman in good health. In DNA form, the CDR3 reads TGCGCCAGCAGCCACAGGGACACCGGGGAGCTGTTTTTT. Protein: CASSHRDTGELFF.